This T cell receptor beta chain was retrieved from a study of shared clonotypes between healthy human individuals (TCRdb year 2020). At the level of the whole study: The cohort included a few men and a couple of women between 18 and 49 years of age. Per donor, three plates each were used for CD4 naive and CD4 memory, two for CD8 naive, and one for CD8 memory. Leukapheresis yielded between about 0.94 and 9.5 billion PBMCs per donor. To estimate repertoire size and how much clonotypes are shared between individuals, the study performed deep sequencing of blood TCR repertoires from a few healthy adults. To increase sequencing depth and limit assay-specific biases, TCR repertoire library preparation and sequencing were carried out by different laboratories using diverse techniques. Results the study describes overall, beyond this receptor: Rarefaction of sorted-subset datasets indicated incomplete sequencing despite the large sequencing depth. Estimated clonotype richness was generally larger for naive than for memory subsets. Pairwise subsampling led to the expectation that sequencing depth would affect the degree of clonotype sharing among donors. Because the study included only a small number of donors, the genetic and exposure-history diversity represented was limited. Clonotypes shared by all four sorted-subset donors showed higher generation probabilities than non-shared clonotypes. Sharing across a few donors was observed for around 5% of naive CD4, over 3% of naive CD8, 2.3% of memory CD4, and over 0.3% of memory CD8 clonotypes. Sampling was limited to blood, and TCR repertoires in tissue likely differ from TCR repertoires in blood.

For this chain, trimming is 3 bases at the V end and 7 bases at the J end, and the number of junction bases without a gene match is 6. The germline V gene (reference sequence) provides CDR1 GTSNPN and CDR2 SVGIG. The cysteine opens and the phenylalanine closes a CDR3 of 14 amino acids. CDR3 DNA only is kept here, 42 bases in frame from base 1. Using the deep immunoSEQ assay, multiplex PCR amplified TCR CDR3 regions from genomic DNA. For each cell subset, the extracted genomic DNA was distributed evenly across all wells of several immunoSEQ 96-well plates, and each plate served as one replicate. For sorted subsets, each replicate PCR was loaded with 150 to 250 ng genomic DNA, equivalent to 30,000 to 35,000 T cell genomes. The purified libraries were quantified using a Qubit 3.0 fluorometer, sized with a Bioanalyzer 2100, and then quantified again using the KAPA Library Quantification kit. Each immunoSEQ 96-well plate was sequenced on its own single-read 150-cycle Illumina NextSeq 550 flow cell. In the source study's methods: Because the immunoSEQ output held only junctional sequences and lacked quality scores, the filtering could not match the filtering applied to full-length reads. To assign V/J genes and CDR3, sequences were annotated against IMGT germline references using PyIR, a Python wrapper for IgBLAST v1.9. Reads were removed for weak V/J assignments (E-value above 1e-6), missing CDR3, stop codons, out-of-frame junctions, or ambiguous translated residues. A V3J clonotype was defined by an identical inferred V gene, J gene, and CDR3 amino acid sequence. The percentage overlap between two repertoires was calculated by dividing the number of shared unique clonotypes by the size of the smaller repertoire. Richness of each repertoire was evaluated using RTK rarefaction, the Chao1 estimator, and Recon v2.1 estimates of unobserved clonotypes. For all TCRbeta clonotypes obtained by the gDNA method from four donors, generation probabilities were computed with OLGA. TCRdb carries this immuneACCESS record with in-frame sequences only. Its versions omit some clonotypes, under half of them owing to an unresolved V gene in the studies checked, with the rest unexplained. V and J calls plus clone size are reproduced from that table; the DNA served to infer D and trimming. This sample comprises over a million clones, around 78% of them detected only once. Around 0.61% of the sample comes from the top ten.

Comment on this clone: There is no known antigen for this receptor. Base quality data are lacking; no much larger clone is found one base away.

Healthy HIV-negative adults with no recently reported acute infections or vaccinations were included as donors. Only Caucasian adults living in Nashville, Tennessee, USA were represented among the donors. Magnetic negative selection was used to enrich CD4+ T cells, after which naive cells were positively selected on CD45RA and the negative fraction became the memory subset. Blood was collected by leukapheresis, and PBMCs were isolated by Ficoll-Histopaque density gradient centrifugation and then cryopreserved in liquid nitrogen vapor phase. Analytical flow cytometry was used to check the purity and quantity of each magnetically sorted T cell population. Each sorted fraction had its genomic DNA isolated and then quantified by UV absorbance on a Nanodrop 2000c.

Sequencing was done on a sample of memory CD4+ T cells from PBMCs. Reading the label with the study, this specimen's cell subset or site is: CD45RA-negative fraction. The chain employs TRBV30 and TRBJ1-2; TRBD1 fits 12 bases in the junction. The clonotype was recovered from a man younger than 35 in good health. Some clones in this sample may be carry-over from other donors' samples. The CDR3 protein sequence reads: CAWSRDRGLGGYTF. Read as DNA, the sequence is TGTGCCTGGAGCCGGGACAGGGGGCTAGGTGGCTACACCTTC.